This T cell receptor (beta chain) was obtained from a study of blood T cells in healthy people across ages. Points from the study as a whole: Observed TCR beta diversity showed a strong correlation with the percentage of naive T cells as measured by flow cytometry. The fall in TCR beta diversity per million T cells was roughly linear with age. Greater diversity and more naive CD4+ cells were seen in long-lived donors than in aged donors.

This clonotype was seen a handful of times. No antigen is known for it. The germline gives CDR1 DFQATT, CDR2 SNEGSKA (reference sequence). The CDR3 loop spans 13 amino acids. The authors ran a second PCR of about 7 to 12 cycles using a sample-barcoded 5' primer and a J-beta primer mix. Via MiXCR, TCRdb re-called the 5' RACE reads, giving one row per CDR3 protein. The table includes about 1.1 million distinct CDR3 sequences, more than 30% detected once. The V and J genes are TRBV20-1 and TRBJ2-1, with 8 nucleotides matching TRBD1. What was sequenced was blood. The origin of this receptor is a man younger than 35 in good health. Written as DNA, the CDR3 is TGCAGGTTAGACAGGGGCCCCTACAATGAGCAGTTCTTC. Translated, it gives CRLDRGPYNEQFF.